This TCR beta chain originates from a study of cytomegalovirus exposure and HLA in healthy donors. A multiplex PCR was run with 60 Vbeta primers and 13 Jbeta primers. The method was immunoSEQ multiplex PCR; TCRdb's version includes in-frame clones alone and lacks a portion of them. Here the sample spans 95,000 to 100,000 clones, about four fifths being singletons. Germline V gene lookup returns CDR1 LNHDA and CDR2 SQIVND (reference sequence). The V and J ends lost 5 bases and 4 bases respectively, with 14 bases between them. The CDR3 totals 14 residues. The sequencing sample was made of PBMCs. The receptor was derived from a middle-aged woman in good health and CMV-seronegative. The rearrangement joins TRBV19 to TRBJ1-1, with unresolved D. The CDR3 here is CASSPRWEFTEAFF. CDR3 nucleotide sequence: TGTGCCAGTAGTCCCCGTTGGGAGTTCACTGAAGCTTTCTTT. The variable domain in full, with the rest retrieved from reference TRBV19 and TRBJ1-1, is DGGITQSPKYLFRKEGQNVTLSCEQNLNHDAMYWYRQDPGQGLRLIYYSQIVNDFQKGDIAEGYSVSREKKESFPLTVTSAQKNPTAFYLCASSPRWEFTEAFFGQGTRLTVV.